These T cell receptor beta chains were read from a single sample in a study of blood T cells in healthy people across ages. Using its own MiXCR run on the 5' RACE reads, TCRdb lists one record per CDR3 protein. The sample contains about 1.5 million distinct CDR3 sequences, 42% of which appear only once. The sequenced sample consisted of blood. The receptors originated from a woman between 18 and 29 years old in good health. The CDR3 runs from the conserved cysteine through the conserved F or W. Fields, in order: V gene, clone size, CDR3 protein. The listing skips clone size in some rows; elsewhere it reads once, few, many or a size class.

>TRBV5-1|-
CASRWETGMNTEAFF
>TRBV30|-
CAWSGGQGNEKLFF
>TRBV7-3|few
CASSPGGLKNYEQYF
>TRBV20-1|once
CSARDPQRHGTINEQFF
>TRBV25-1|few
CASEGGVSYEQYF
>TRBV5-1|-
CASSKGFRDEQYF
>TRBV6-6|-
CASSYPRGGVSTDTQYF
>TRBV5-1|-
CASSSSSGREHTQYF
>TRBV6-2/TRBV6-3|-
CASSTRTPEAFF
>TRBV29-1|-
CSVEAVTTEAFF
>TRBV4-1|few
CASSQIQGDAGLDGYTF
>TRBV6-2/TRBV6-3|-
CVSSSNDRSPHGEQYF
>TRBV20-1|-
CSARRGANTEAFF
>TRBV21-1|few
CASSNPLQGDYEQYF
>TRBV15|-
CATSSPLRLAAKTQYF
>TRBV5-1|-
CASTWTGEETQYF
>TRBV6-5|few
CASRRAPGINEKLFF
>TRBV6-2/TRBV6-3|few
CASSYALAGVNEQFF
>TRBV7-2|-
CGSSRIRTGELFF
>TRBV16|-
CASSQYERAFF
>TRBV4-3|-
CASNQMWGGNEQFF
>TRBV6-5|few
CASSYSGLGSSYNEQFF
>TRBV5-1|few
CASSYSTHNNEQFF
>TRBV4-3|-
CASSRLGQGQGDGYTF
>TRBV15|few
CATSGRQSGEQYF
>TRBV12-3/TRBV12-4|-
CASSWKGGNTEAFF
>TRBV7-2|-
CASSLTGVTNYGYTF
>TRBV29-1|-
CSGAGQGDEQYF
>TRBV7-9|-
CASSLVRVDEQYF
>TRBV11-1|-
CANSFHSSLSTDTQYF